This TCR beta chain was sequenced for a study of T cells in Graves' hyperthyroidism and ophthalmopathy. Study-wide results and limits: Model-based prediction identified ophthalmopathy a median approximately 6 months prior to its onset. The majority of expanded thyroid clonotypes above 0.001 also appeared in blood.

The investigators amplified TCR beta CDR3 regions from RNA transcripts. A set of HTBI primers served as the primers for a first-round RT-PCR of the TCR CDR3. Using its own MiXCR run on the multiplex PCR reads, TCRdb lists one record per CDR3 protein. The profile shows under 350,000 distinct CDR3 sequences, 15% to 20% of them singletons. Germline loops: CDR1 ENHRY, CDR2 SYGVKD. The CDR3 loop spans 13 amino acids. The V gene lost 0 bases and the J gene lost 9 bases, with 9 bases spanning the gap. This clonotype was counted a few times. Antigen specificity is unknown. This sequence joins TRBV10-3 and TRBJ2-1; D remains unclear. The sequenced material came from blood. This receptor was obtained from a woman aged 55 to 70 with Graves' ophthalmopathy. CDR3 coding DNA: TGTGCCATCAGTGAGTCTGTCTCGGCTGAGCAGTTCTTC. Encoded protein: CAISESVSAEQFF.